This T cell receptor (beta chain) is drawn from a study of long-term antiretroviral therapy in people with HIV (dated by TCRdb to the early 2020s). Turning to the overall study: The earliest samples were collected about a decade before the 2015 WHO recommendation for immediate ART, when ART was typically delayed until CD4 counts fell. About 35% of the 30 participants with HIV were female. No cross-contamination during QIAcube processing turned up in test extractions that ran a monoclonal T-cell line alongside 25 to 35 polyclonal samples. A total of around 190 cryopreserved PBMC samples came from 25 to 35 adults with confirmed HIV infection and were collected serially over a mean of approximately six years (range 1-12). Whether ART initiation and durable HIV suppression were associated with changes in peripheral blood TRB repertoire composition and diversity was tested in a retrospective serial study.

The immunoSEQ hsTCRB v3.0 assay was used at survey level resolution to sequence the TRB variable region. The target sequencing depth for TRB was 40,000-50,000 T-cell genomes per sample. TRB libraries were pooled and sequenced on an Illumina MiSeq using a v3 150-cycle kit. Concerning the study's data processing: Analysis of repertoires was carried out in R inside a reproducible Nextflow workflow spanning QC, data transformation and analysis. Custom analyses were implemented in LymphoSeq2, an R package for AIRR-Seq data exploration. Four samples that yielded fewer than 5000 total TRB sequences were excluded, so that 188 HIV repertoires were analyzed. Of the roughly 180 retained HIV repertoires, approximately 60 were collected before and 129 after ART initiation. Repertoires were downsampled to 5000 TRB nucleotide sequences, with summary statistics averaged over 100 downsampling iterations. TRB sequences were retained for analysis only if CDR3 regions of at least seven amino acids were present. Diversity was assessed using a clonality score derived from Shannon entropy and using the Gini coefficient. In the repertoire networks, any two of the top 5000 CDR3 amino acid sequences were connected whenever the two sequences differed by an edit distance of one. GLIPH2 predicted antigen specificity groups and MHC restriction for TRB CDR3 amino acid sequences. To flag known associations with CMV, EBV, HIV or tissue antigens, CDR3 amino acid sequences were compared against VDJdb and McPAS-TCR. Pre-ART, post-ART and control groups were compared with Wilcoxon signed-rank tests and Holm-Bonferroni correction. TCRdb mirrors the immuneACCESS table, restricted to in-frame sequences. Some clones are absent from its copies; in checked studies, under half trace to an unresolved V gene, and the reason for the others is unknown. V, J and clone size were drawn from that table, and D and trimming were deduced from the DNA. This sample lists approximately 35,000 clones; around 94% were detected once. Roughly 3.9% of the sample rests with the top ten.

V and J lose 0 bases and 6 bases, and a span of 19 bases separates them. The CDR3 measures 16 amino acids from cysteine to phenylalanine. This entry keeps only the CDR3 DNA: 48 bases, framed from base 1. CDR1 and CDR2, looked up from the germline V gene (reference sequence), are GTSNPN and SVGIG. About this clone itself: Its antigen remains undetermined. No much larger clone is present one base from it, and per-base qualities are unavailable.

Study-wide findings and limitations: Because PBMC availability was limited, only the TCR beta chain was sequenced, with no alpha chain pairing. At every time point, the repertoire was dominated by expanded TRB clones first identified before ART initiation, although this dominance fluctuated and, in many PLHIV, declined after ART. ART initiation was associated with a significant increase in TRB diversity, but diversity stayed significantly below transplant donor controls even after long-term ART. Inferences about post-ART repertoire changes were limited because no data were available on ART adherence, viral resistance or therapy changes. CDR3 length ranges in HIV repertoires were narrower than in controls, and network structure suggested an antigen-experienced repertoire with only a slight naive shift after ART. The samples were dated from about 2003 to 2018, and the ART regimens that were used may be less effective than current ART regimens. Because cell numbers in pre-ART samples were limited, unsorted PBMC were profiled instead of sorted CD4+ and CD8+ T cells.

To be included, a participant needed at least one PBMC sample from before ART initiation plus at least two post-ART samples. Treatment was received in the United States of America by all participants with HIV. Before DNA extraction, cryopreserved samples of about 0.9-11 million PBMC were thawed and then washed. At the time of the earliest PBMC sample, participants with HIV were aged between roughly 20 and 54 years. Each participant contributed PBMC samples from 1-4 timepoints before ART initiation and 2-8 timepoints after ART initiation, with a median of 7 samples. Serial HIV viral load, CD4+ T-cell count, ART history and demographic data were obtained for every participant. Genomic DNA was extracted from unsorted PBMC with a Qiagen kit on a QIAcube, with processing performed in batches of 12 samples.

This sample comprised unsorted PBMCs, obtained 4.1 years after starting antiretroviral therapy. The rearranged chain carries TRBV30 and TRBJ2-3; no D segment can be confidently identified. This TCR derives from a woman aged 45-60 years with HIV. This receptor has the CDR3 CAWSVGSTGKGDTQYF. In nucleotides, the sequence is TGTGCCTGGAGTGTAGGATCGACTGGAAAAGGGGATACGCAGTATTTT.